These T cell receptor beta chains were read from a single sample in a study of blood T cell repertoires in COVID-19. Assay used: immunoSEQ multiplex PCR; TCRdb lists only in-frame clones, some missing. The sample carries roughly 80,000 clones, 88% recorded once. The sample taken for sequencing was peripheral blood. Receptors originate from a human donor in a cohort sampled during active COVID-19. CDR3s include the opening cysteine and the closing phenylalanine or tryptophan. Each record gives: V gene, D gene, J gene, clone size, CDR3 protein, CDR3 DNA. A D gene is named only where the DNA matches it firmly. Size is omitted from some rows. Given values are once, few, many or a class for expanded clones.

>TRBV5-1|TRBD2|TRBJ2-1|few
CASSLTSGSAGYNEQFF
TGCGCCAGCAGCTTGACCAGCGGGAGTGCAGGCTACAATGAGCAGTTCTTC
>TRBV19|TRBD1|TRBJ2-2|NA
CASSMGQGGPGELFF
TGTGCCAGTAGTATGGGACAGGGGGGTCCCGGGGAGCTGTTTTTT
>TRBV6-1|NA|TRBJ2-2|few
CASSDRDTYTGELFF
TGTGCCAGCAGTGACCGGGACACCTACACCGGGGAGCTGTTTTTT
>TRBV7-8|TRBD2|TRBJ2-1|NA
CASSFGLAGYNEQFF
TGTGCCAGCAGCTTTGGGCTAGCGGGGTACAATGAGCAGTTCTTC
>TRBV2|TRBD2|TRBJ2-1|NA
CASSVGLAGGFEQFF
TGTGCCAGCAGTGTGGGACTAGCGGGGGGGTTTGAGCAGTTCTTC
>TRBV18|NA|TRBJ2-5|NA
CASSPQTGDRETQYF
TGTGCCAGCTCACCCCAAACAGGAGACCGGGAGACCCAGTACTTC
>TRBV19|NA|TRBJ2-3|NA
CATQRVSTDTQYF
TGTGCCACCCAGCGGGTTAGCACAGATACGCAGTATTTT
>TRBV2|TRBD1|TRBJ1-2|NA
CASSGGTGQLYGYTF
TGTGCCAGCAGTGGGGGGACAGGGCAACTCTATGGCTACACCTTC
>TRBV5-1|TRBD1|TRBJ1-2|NA
CASSLDRGQGGYTF
TGCGCCAGCAGCTTGGACAGGGGGCAGGGCGGCTACACCTTC
>TRBV5-1|TRBD1|TRBJ1-2|NA
CASSLGGGADYGYTF
TGCGCCAGCAGCCTGGGAGGGGGCGCTGATTATGGCTACACCTTC
>TRBV4-2|NA|TRBJ2-5|NA
CASSQAASPGETQYF
TGTGCCAGCAGCCAAGCCGCTAGCCCTGGGGAGACCCAGTACTTC
>TRBV6-2/TRBV6-3|TRBD1|TRBJ2-3|NA
CASSKTGGIRTDTQYF
TGTGCCAGCAGTAAAACAGGGGGCATACGCACAGATACGCAGTATTTT
>TRBV2|NA|TRBJ1-5|NA
CASSEGRRQPQHF
TGTGCCAGCAGTGAGGGGAGGCGTCAGCCCCAGCATTTT
>TRBV4-1|TRBD1|TRBJ2-1|NA
CASSQAWDRVYNEQFF
TGCGCCAGCAGCCAAGCGTGGGACAGGGTGTACAATGAGCAGTTCTTC
>TRBV25-1|NA|TRBJ1-5|NA
CASSEFGGSNQPQHF
TGTGCCAGCAGTGAATTCGGGGGGAGCAATCAGCCCCAGCATTTT
>TRBV5-1|NA|TRBJ2-2|NA
CASSFTGSGGELFF
TGCGCCAGCAGCTTTACAGGGTCTGGCGGGGAGCTGTTTTTT
>TRBV7-2|NA|TRBJ2-3|once
CASRLDRGYLADTQYF
TGTGCCAGCAGACTAGACCGCGGGTATCTGGCAGATACGCAGTATTTT
>TRBV5-5|TRBD1|TRBJ1-2|NA
CASSLGTGIHGYTF
TGTGCCAGCAGCTTGGGGACAGGGATACATGGCTACACCTTC
>TRBV7-7|NA|TRBJ1-3|NA
CASSSPGAPGNTIYF
TGTGCTAGCAGCTCCCCAGGGGCTCCTGGAAACACCATATATTTT
>TRBV4-1|TRBD2|TRBJ2-1|NA
CASSQVASGINNEQFF
TGCGCCAGCAGCCAAGTGGCTAGCGGGATTAACAATGAGCAGTTCTTC
>TRBV4-1|NA|TRBJ2-2|NA
CASSTRPSGELFF
TGCGCCAGCTCGACTAGACCCTCCGGGGAGCTGTTTTTT
>TRBV7-2|NA|TRBJ2-2|NA
CASSGQGGRPNTGELFF
TGTGCCAGCAGCGGTCAGGGCGGCAGGCCCAACACCGGGGAGCTGTTTTTT